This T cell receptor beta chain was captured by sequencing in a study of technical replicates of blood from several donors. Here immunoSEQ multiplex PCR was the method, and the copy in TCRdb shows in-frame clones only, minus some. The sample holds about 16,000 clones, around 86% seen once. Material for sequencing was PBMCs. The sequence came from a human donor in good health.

CDR3 nucleotides: TGTGCCAGCAGCCCTCTCTTCCAGGAGACCCAGTACTTC. Residues: CASSPLFQETQYF. The chain uses TRBV4-2 and TRBJ2-5; D is ambiguous. Trimming took 4 bases from V and 5 from J, leaving 11 bases between them. Germline V gene sequence: CDR1 LGHNA, CDR2 YNFKEQ. This CDR3 comprises 13 residues.